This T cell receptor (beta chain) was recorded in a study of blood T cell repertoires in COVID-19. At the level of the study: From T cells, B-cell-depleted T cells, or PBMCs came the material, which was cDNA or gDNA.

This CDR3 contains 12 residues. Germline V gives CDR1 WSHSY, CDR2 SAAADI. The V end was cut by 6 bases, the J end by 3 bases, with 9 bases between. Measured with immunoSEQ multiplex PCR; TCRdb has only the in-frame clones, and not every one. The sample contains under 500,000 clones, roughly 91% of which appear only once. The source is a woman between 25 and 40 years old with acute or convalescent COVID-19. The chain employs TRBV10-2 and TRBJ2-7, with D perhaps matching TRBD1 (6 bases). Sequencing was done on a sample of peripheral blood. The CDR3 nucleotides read TGCGCCAGCAGACAGGGCTTCTACGAGCAGTACTTC. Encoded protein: CASRQGFYEQYF.